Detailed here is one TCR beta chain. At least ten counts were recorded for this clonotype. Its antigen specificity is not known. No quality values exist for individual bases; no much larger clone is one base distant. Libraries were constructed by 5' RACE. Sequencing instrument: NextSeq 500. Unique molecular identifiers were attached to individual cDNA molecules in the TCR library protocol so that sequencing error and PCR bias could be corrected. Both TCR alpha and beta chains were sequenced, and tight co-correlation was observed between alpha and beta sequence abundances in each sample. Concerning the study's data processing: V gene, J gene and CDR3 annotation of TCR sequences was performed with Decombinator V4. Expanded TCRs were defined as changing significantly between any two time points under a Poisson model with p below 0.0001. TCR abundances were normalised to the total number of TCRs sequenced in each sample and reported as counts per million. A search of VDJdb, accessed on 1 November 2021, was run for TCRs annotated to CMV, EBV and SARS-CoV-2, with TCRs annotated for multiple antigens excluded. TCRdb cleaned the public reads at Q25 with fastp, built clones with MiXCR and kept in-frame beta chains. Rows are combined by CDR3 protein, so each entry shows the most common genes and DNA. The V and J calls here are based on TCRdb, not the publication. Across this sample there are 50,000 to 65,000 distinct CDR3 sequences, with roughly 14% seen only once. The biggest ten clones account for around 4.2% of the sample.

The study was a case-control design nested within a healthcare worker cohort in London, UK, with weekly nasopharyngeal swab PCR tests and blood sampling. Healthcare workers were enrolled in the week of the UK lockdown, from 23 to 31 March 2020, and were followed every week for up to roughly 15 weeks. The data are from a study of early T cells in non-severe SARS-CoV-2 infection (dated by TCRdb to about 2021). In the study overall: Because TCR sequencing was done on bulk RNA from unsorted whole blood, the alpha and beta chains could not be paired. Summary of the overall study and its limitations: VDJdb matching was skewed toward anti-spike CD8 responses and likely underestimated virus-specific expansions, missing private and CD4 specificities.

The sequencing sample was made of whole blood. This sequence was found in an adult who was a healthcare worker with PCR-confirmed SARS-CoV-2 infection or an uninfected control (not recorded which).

The CDR3 is CASSFQASYNSPLHF. The DNA reads TGTGCCAGCAGCTTTCAAGCCAGTTATAATTCACCCCTCCACTTT. The chain uses TRBV5-5 and TRBJ1-6; the D segment cannot be called with confidence. The germline V gene (reference sequence) supplies CDR1 SGHKS and CDR2 YYEKEE. Counted from cysteine to phenylalanine, this CDR3 has 15 amino acids. The retained sequence is limited to the CDR3, 45 bases, with the frame set at the first base. V gives up 2 bases and J gives up 4 bases, and the segment between their germline ends measures 10 bases.